The following is a T cell receptor beta chain sequence with its context. Its antigen is currently unknown. Assay used: immunoSEQ multiplex PCR; TCRdb lists only in-frame clones, some missing. The repertoire holds approximately 2.1 million clones, with 85% to 95% as singletons. The data were taken from a study of shared clonotypes between healthy human individuals. Notes on the study in general: Across a handful of donors, naive CD4 shared 4.5% to 6%, naive CD8 more than 3%, memory CD4 2.3%, memory CD8 about 0.4%.

Specimen: naive CD4+ T cells from PBMCs. The subset denotes: CD45RA+ positively selected. This clonotype was obtained from a man younger than 35 in good health. Some clones in this sample may be carry-over from other donors' samples.

CDR3 amino acids: CASSSTPAAPSYEQYF. CDR3 in DNA: TGTGCCAGCAGTTCTACGCCGGCGGCACCTTCCTACGAGCAGTACTTC. The rearrangement uses TRBV6-6 and TRBJ2-7; D remains unclear. Germline V CDR1 and CDR2: MNHNY, SVGAGI (reference sequence). The germline V and J ends were trimmed by 4 bases and 1 base, with 17 bases remaining between them. The CDR3 is 16 amino acids.